The rows below give T cell receptor beta chains drawn from one sample of a study of regulatory T cells in long-lasting Graves disease. TCRdb re-called the multiplex PCR reads with MiXCR, one entry per CDR3 protein. The sample holds about 660,000 distinct CDR3 sequences; about 30% are singletons and the top ten take roughly 40%. The specimen was peripheral blood mononuclear cells (PBMCs), collected when the disease was refractory, from a patient treated with antithyroid drugs. These receptors all come from a female donor with Graves disease. Each CDR3 is given with its conserved first and last residue. Fields, in order: V gene, J gene, clone size, CDR3 length, D gene, CDR3 DNA, CDR3 protein. D genes are given only for firm matches. Size is omitted from some rows. Given values are once, few, many or a class for expanded clones.

>TRBV28|TRBJ1-2|NA|13|NA
TGTGCCAGCAGTGTATCCCCGCGGGGGGGCTACACCTTC
CASSVSPRGGYTF
>TRBV3-1|TRBJ1-2|few|13|NA
TGTGCCAGCAGCCAAGAACACGTCTATGGCTACGCCTTC
CASSQEHVYGYAF
>TRBV6-1|TRBJ2-7|few|12|NA
TGTGCCAGCAGAACCGCCGTTGTTGAGCAGTACTTC
CASRTAVVEQYF
>TRBV2|TRBJ2-6|once|16|TRBD1
TGTGCCAGCAGAGGACAGGGGAACTCTGGGGCCAACGTCCTGACTTTC
CASRGQGNSGANVLTF
>TRBV11-1|TRBJ1-2|many|15|NA
TGTGCCAGCAGCTCCCACCTCGTAGGGGCCTATGGCTACACCTTC
CASSSHLVGAYGYTF
>TRBV11-2|TRBJ2-2|few|16|TRBD2
TGTGCCAGCAGCTGGGGGACTAGCGGGGGGACCGGGGAGCTGTTTTTT
CASSWGTSGGTGELFF
>TRBV10-3|TRBJ1-4|few|16|NA
TGTGCCATCAGTGAGCCGGACCCACCCGGGGGTGAAAAACTGTTTTTT
CAISEPDPPGGEKLFF
>TRBV15|TRBJ1-4|NA|12|NA
TGTGCCACCAGCAAGACTAATGAAGAACTGTTTTTT
CATSKTNEELFF
>TRBV5-1|TRBJ2-4|few|18|TRBD2
TGCGCCAGCAGCCCCGCGGGAGATATAAAAAGGGCCAAAAACATTCAGTACTTC
CASSPAGDIKRAKNIQYF
>TRBV30|TRBJ2-7|once|17|NA
TGTGCCTGGAGTGTGGCCGGGGGCGCATGGTCTACCGACGAGCAGTACTTC
CAWSVAGGAWSTDEQYF
>TRBV14|TRBJ1-2|few|13|NA
TGTGCCAGCAGCCAAGGCCAGGGGATCGGCTACACCTTC
CASSQGQGIGYTF
>TRBV10-1|TRBJ1-2|few|11|NA
TGCGCCAGCGGACGGGGGACTGGCTACACCTTC
CASGRGTGYTF
>TRBV7-9|TRBJ2-7|NA|14|NA
TGTGCCAGCAGCTTTGAGGGGACGGGCTACGAGCAGTACTTC
CASSFEGTGYEQYF
>TRBV6-2/TRBV6-3|TRBJ1-5|NA|15|NA
TGTGCCAGCAGCCCCGGACACTCTAGCAATCAGCCCCAGCATTTT
CASSPGHSSNQPQHF
>TRBV12-3/TRBV12-4|TRBJ1-2|many|15|NA
TGTGCCAGCAGCCCCAGTCGACGGATGGTGCATGGCTACACCTTC
CASSPSRRMVHGYTF
>TRBV11-2|TRBJ1-5|NA|13|NA
TGTGCCAGCAGCTCAATGAGCAATCAGCCCCAGCATTTT
CASSSMSNQPQHF
>TRBV28|TRBJ2-5|few|17|TRBD2
TGTGCCAGCAGGGGGAGGGCAGTGGCTGGCCGGAGAGAGACCCAGTACTTC
CASRGRAVAGRRETQYF
>TRBV6-1|TRBJ2-3|NA|15|TRBD2
TGTGCCAGCAGAAACAGCGGGAGCAGAGCAGATACGCAGTATTTT
CASRNSGSRADTQYF
>TRBV15|TRBJ1-1|few|16|NA
TGTGCCACCAGCAGAGAGGGGGGGAGGGTGAACACTGAAGCTTTCTTT
CATSREGGRVNTEAFF
>TRBV29-1|TRBJ1-1|few|12|NA
TGCAGCGTTGAAGGCCGGGGGATTGAAGCTTTCTTT
CSVEGRGIEAFF
>TRBV4-1|TRBJ1-5|NA|14|NA
TGCGCCAGCAGCCCCCGACAGGAGGGCAGTCCCCAGCATTTT
CASSPRQEGSPQHF
>TRBV6-5|TRBJ1-3|few|15|TRBD1
TGTGCCAGCAGTTACAGGGGGCAGGAAGGAAACACCATATATTTT
CASSYRGQEGNTIYF
>TRBV20-1|TRBJ1-5|NA|18|NA
TGCAGTGCTAGAGATCCTCAAGAAGGGACGGCTACGAGTCAGCCCCAGCATTTT
CSARDPQEGTATSQPQHF
>TRBV18|TRBJ2-5|NA|11|NA
TGTGCCAGCTCCGAACAAGAGGCCCAGTACTTC
CASSEQEAQYF
>TRBV30|TRBJ1-5|NA|14|TRBD1
TGTGCCTGGAGTGTAGTGCAGGGGGTTCAGCCCCAGCATTTT
CAWSVVQGVQPQHF
>TRBV5-1|TRBJ2-7|NA|15|NA
TGCGCCAGCAGCTTCGGGGACCCTAGCTCCTACGAGCAGTACTTC
CASSFGDPSSYEQYF
>TRBV28|TRBJ1-1|many|15|TRBD1
TGTGCCAGCAGAACCACGGACAGGTCGAACACTGAAGCTTTCTTT
CASRTTDRSNTEAFF
>TRBV12-3/TRBV12-4|TRBJ1-5|few|14|NA
TGTGCCAGCAGCCTGGGAGAGCAAAATCAGCCCCAGCATTTT
CASSLGEQNQPQHF
>TRBV28|TRBJ1-2|few|14|NA
TGTGCCAGCAGTTTAGGCAACCGTTACTATGGCTACACCTTC
CASSLGNRYYGYTF
>TRBV28|TRBJ1-2|many|14|NA
TGTGCCAGCAGGATAGGCAGGGTTAACTATGGCTACACCTTC
CASRIGRVNYGYTF
>TRBV3-1|TRBJ1-1|few|15|TRBD1
TGTGCCAGCAGCAAACGACAGGGGTTTATCACTGAAGCTTTCTTT
CASSKRQGFITEAFF
>TRBV18|TRBJ1-1|few|14|NA
TGTGCCAGCTCACCTGGGAACGGGAACACTGAAGCTTTCTTT
CASSPGNGNTEAFF
>TRBV3-1|TRBJ2-2|NA|14|NA
TGTGCCAGCAGCCAAGCAGGAGGTATCGGGGAGCTGGTTTTT
CASSQAGGIGELVF
>TRBV6-5|TRBJ1-4|few|16|TRBD1
TGTGCCAGCAGTTACCGACCGGGACAGGGAATGGAAAAACTGTTTTTT
CASSYRPGQGMEKLFF
>TRBV19|TRBJ1-2|NA|16|TRBD1
TGTGCCAGTAGTTCATGGGACAGGGCCGACGGGTATGGCTACACCTTC
CASSSWDRADGYGYTF
>TRBV11-2|TRBJ2-6|NA|19|TRBD2
TGTGCCAGCACCTTTATCCCGGGACTAGCGGGAGTTGGGGCCAACGTCCTGACTTTC
CASTFIPGLAGVGANVLTF
>TRBV28|TRBJ2-1|NA|16|TRBD2
TGTGCCAGCAGTCCCCCTAGCGGGAGAAGTGCGGATGAGCAGTTCTTC
CASSPPSGRSADEQFF
>TRBV7-3|TRBJ1-1|few|13|NA
TGTGCCAGCAGCAAACAGGTGGCCACTGAAGCTTTCTTT
CASSKQVATEAFF
>TRBV2|TRBJ2-1|few|13|TRBD1
TGTGCCAAGAACAGGGGTAGGGACAATGAGCAGTTCTTC
CAKNRGRDNEQFF
>TRBV29-1|TRBJ1-1|NA|13|NA
TGCAGCGTTGAAGCCGGAGGGAACACTGAAGCTTTCTTT
CSVEAGGNTEAFF
>TRBV6-1|TRBJ2-7|NA|14|NA
TGTGCCAGCAAGACGGACAGAGGGCCCTACGAGCAGTACTTC
CASKTDRGPYEQYF
>TRBV7-9|TRBJ2-7|few|18|TRBD2
TGTGCCAGCAGCTTAGGATATGCTACTAGCGGGAACTCCTACGAGCAGTACTTC
CASSLGYATSGNSYEQYF
>TRBV10-3|TRBJ1-3|NA|17|TRBD1
TGTGCCATCAGTGAACCCGGACAGGCAAACTCTGGAAACACCATATATTTT
CAISEPGQANSGNTIYF
>TRBV5-1|TRBJ2-7|NA|16|NA
TGCGCCAGCAGCCTCCATAGTGGAAGTGCCTCCTACGAGCAGTACTTC
CASSLHSGSASYEQYF
>TRBV28|TRBJ1-1|many|11|NA
TGTGCCAGCAGTCAGCGGACTGAAGCTTTCTTT
CASSQRTEAFF
>TRBV20-1|TRBJ1-5|NA|15|NA
TGCAGTGCTCCGAGGGGGGGCGCGAGCAATCAGCCCCAGCATTTT
CSAPRGGASNQPQHF
>TRBV5-1|TRBJ2-7|few|15|TRBD2
TGCGCCAGCAGCGCGGGGACTAGCGGAACCTACGAGCAGTACTTC
CASSAGTSGTYEQYF
>TRBV7-2|TRBJ1-2|NA|16|TRBD1
TGTGCCAGCAGCCCGGACAGGCTCCTTCTTAACTATGGCTACACCTTC
CASSPDRLLLNYGYTF
>TRBV7-3|TRBJ2-7|few|13|NA
TGTGCCAGCAGCTTAGAGGCAGGCAACGAGCAGTACTTC
CASSLEAGNEQYF
>TRBV20-1|TRBJ2-2|many|14|NA
TGCAGTGCTAGGGTGCCCTTCGCGTCCGGGGAGCTGTTTTTT
CSARVPFASGELFF
>TRBV18|TRBJ1-5|NA|15|TRBD1
TGTGCCAGCTCACCAATCCGACAGGGCGGGCAGCCCCAGCATTTT
CASSPIRQGGQPQHF
>TRBV10-3|TRBJ1-1|few|17|TRBD1
TGTGCCATCAGGGACAGGGGGTTGTTTTCAAAGAACACTGAAGCTTTCTTT
CAIRDRGLFSKNTEAFF
>TRBV14|TRBJ1-2|few|13|NA
TGTGCCAGCAGCCAAGATCCCGGCTATGGCTACACCTTC
CASSQDPGYGYTF
>TRBV24-1|TRBJ2-5|NA|15|NA
TGTGCCACCAGTGGTGTACAGGGAGGTGCGGAGACCCAGTACTTC
CATSGVQGGAETQYF
>TRBV6-1|TRBJ1-1|many|13|NA
TGTGCCAGCAGTGACAGGGGTAACACTGAAGCTTTCTTT
CASSDRGNTEAFF